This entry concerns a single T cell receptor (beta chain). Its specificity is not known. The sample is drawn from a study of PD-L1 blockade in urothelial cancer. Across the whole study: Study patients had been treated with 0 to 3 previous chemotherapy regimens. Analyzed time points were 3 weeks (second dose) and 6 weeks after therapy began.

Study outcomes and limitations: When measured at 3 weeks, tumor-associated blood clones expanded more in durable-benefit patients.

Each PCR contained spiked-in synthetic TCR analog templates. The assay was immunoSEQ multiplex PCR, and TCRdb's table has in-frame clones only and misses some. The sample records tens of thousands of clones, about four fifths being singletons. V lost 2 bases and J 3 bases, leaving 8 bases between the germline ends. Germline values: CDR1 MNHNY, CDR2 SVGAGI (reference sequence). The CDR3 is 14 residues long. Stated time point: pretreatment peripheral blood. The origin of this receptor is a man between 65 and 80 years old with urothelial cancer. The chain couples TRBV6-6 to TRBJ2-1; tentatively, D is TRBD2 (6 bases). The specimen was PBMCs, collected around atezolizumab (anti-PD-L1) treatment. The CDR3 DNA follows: TGTGCCAGCAGTTACGGCGGGAACTACAATGAGCAGTTCTTC. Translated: CASSYGGNYNEQFF.